The rows below give T cell receptor beta chains drawn from one sample of a study of shared clonotypes between healthy human individuals. Assay: immunoSEQ multiplex PCR; the TCRdb copy retains only in-frame clones and omits some. The table lists about 2 million clones, 85% to 95% of them singletons. What was sequenced was naive CD8+ T cells sorted from blood. The receptors here all came from a man aged 18 to 29 in good health. Both conserved end residues are part of each CDR3. The D gene is left open where the match is weak. The size field is filled for only some rows; it gives once, few, many or a size class.

j_gene: TRBJ2-5
abundance: once
v_gene: TRBV5-1
d_gene: TRBD1
CDR3aa: CASSFTGGWRETQYF
CDR3nt: TGCGCCAGCAGCTTTACAGGGGGGTGGCGAGAGACCCAGTACTTC

j_gene: TRBJ2-5
abundance: NA
v_gene: TRBV19
d_gene: TRBD2
CDR3aa: CASSILAGEETQYF
CDR3nt: TGTGCCAGTAGTATCCTAGCGGGCGAAGAGACCCAGTACTTC

j_gene: TRBJ2-7
abundance: NA
v_gene: TRBV5-1
d_gene: NA
CDR3aa: CASSPGATYEQYF
CDR3nt: TGCGCCAGCAGCCCAGGGGCCACCTACGAGCAGTACTTC

j_gene: TRBJ1-4
abundance: NA
v_gene: TRBV7-9
d_gene: NA
CDR3aa: CASSHGGESEKLFF
CDR3nt: TGTGCCAGCAGCCATGGGGGAGAGAGTGAAAAACTGTTTTTT

j_gene: TRBJ1-2
abundance: NA
v_gene: TRBV29-1
d_gene: NA
CDR3aa: CSVPVVYGYTF
CDR3nt: TGCAGCGTTCCCGTAGTCTATGGCTACACCTTC

j_gene: TRBJ2-7
abundance: once
v_gene: TRBV10-1
d_gene: TRBD2
CDR3aa: CASSLGTRYEQYF
CDR3nt: TGCGCCAGTTCCCTCGGGACTAGGTACGAGCAGTACTTC

j_gene: TRBJ1-2
abundance: NA
v_gene: TRBV7-2
d_gene: TRBD1
CDR3aa: CASSLDRTGYGYTF
CDR3nt: TGTGCCAGCAGCTTAGACAGGACAGGGTATGGCTACACCTTC

j_gene: TRBJ2-3
abundance: NA
v_gene: TRBV27
d_gene: NA
CDR3aa: CASSFVGIGTDTQYF
CDR3nt: TGTGCCAGCAGTTTTGTGGGTATAGGCACAGATACGCAGTATTTT

j_gene: TRBJ2-7
abundance: NA
v_gene: TRBV7-6
d_gene: TRBD2
CDR3aa: CASSLVAGEEQYF
CDR3nt: TGTGCCAGCAGCTTAGTAGCGGGGGAGGAGCAGTACTTC

j_gene: TRBJ1-1
abundance: NA
v_gene: TRBV27
d_gene: NA
CDR3aa: CASSPSAGQMNTEAFF
CDR3nt: TGTGCCAGCAGTCCCTCGGCGGGGCAGATGAACACTGAAGCTTTCTTT

j_gene: TRBJ1-6
abundance: NA
v_gene: TRBV14
d_gene: NA
CDR3aa: CASSLGRGNSPLHF
CDR3nt: TGTGCCAGCAGCTTAGGACGGGGGAATTCACCCCTCCACTTT

j_gene: TRBJ2-7
abundance: NA
v_gene: TRBV4-1
d_gene: TRBD1
CDR3aa: CASSQVGQQEQYF
CDR3nt: TGCGCCAGCAGCCAAGTGGGACAGCAAGAGCAGTACTTC

j_gene: TRBJ2-3
abundance: NA
v_gene: TRBV5-6
d_gene: TRBD1
CDR3aa: CASSAIHGTGGGADTQYF
CDR3nt: TGTGCCAGCAGCGCCATCCACGGGACAGGGGGCGGCGCAGATACGCAGTATTTT

j_gene: TRBJ2-7
abundance: NA
v_gene: TRBV30
d_gene: NA
CDR3aa: CAWSVGGVNEQYF
CDR3nt: TGTGCCTGGAGTGTAGGGGGGGTCAACGAGCAGTACTTC

j_gene: TRBJ2-5
abundance: NA
v_gene: TRBV28
d_gene: NA
CDR3aa: CASSFSWEQETQYF
CDR3nt: TGTGCCAGCAGTTTTTCCTGGGAGCAAGAGACCCAGTACTTC

j_gene: TRBJ2-3
abundance: NA
v_gene: TRBV28
d_gene: NA
CDR3aa: CASSFRLVDTQYF
CDR3nt: TGTGCCAGCAGTTTTAGGCTCGTCGATACGCAGTATTTT

j_gene: TRBJ2-2
abundance: NA
v_gene: TRBV7-7
d_gene: NA
CDR3aa: CASSLGWSGELFF
CDR3nt: TGTGCTAGCAGCTTAGGGTGGTCCGGGGAGCTGTTTTTT

j_gene: TRBJ2-7
abundance: NA
v_gene: TRBV30
d_gene: NA
CDR3aa: CAWTGGSKAVEQYF
CDR3nt: TGTGCCTGGACCGGGGGATCGAAGGCAGTCGAGCAGTACTTC

j_gene: TRBJ1-2
abundance: NA
v_gene: TRBV6-5
d_gene: NA
CDR3aa: CASSSGINGYTF
CDR3nt: TGTGCCAGCAGCTCAGGGATAAATGGCTACACCTTC

j_gene: TRBJ2-3
abundance: NA
v_gene: TRBV5-4
d_gene: NA
CDR3aa: CASSLVPAQTDTQYF
CDR3nt: TGTGCCAGCAGCTTGGTGCCGGCTCAAACAGATACGCAGTATTTT

j_gene: TRBJ1-1
abundance: NA
v_gene: TRBV14
d_gene: NA
CDR3aa: CASSQANRDTEAFF
CDR3nt: TGTGCCAGCAGCCAAGCAAATCGAGACACTGAAGCTTTCTTT

j_gene: TRBJ1-6
abundance: NA
v_gene: TRBV6-4
d_gene: NA
CDR3aa: CASSDTSNSPLHF
CDR3nt: TGTGCCAGCAGTGATACTTCCAATTCACCCCTCCACTTT

j_gene: TRBJ2-1
abundance: NA
v_gene: TRBV7-9
d_gene: NA
CDR3aa: CASSISGLGGASNEQFF
CDR3nt: TGTGCCAGCAGCATATCCGGGTTAGGCGGGGCTTCGAATGAGCAGTTCTTC

j_gene: TRBJ2-7
abundance: once
v_gene: TRBV25-1
d_gene: TRBD2
CDR3aa: CASSELAGVESYEQYF
CDR3nt: TGTGCCAGCAGTGAACTAGCGGGAGTGGAATCCTACGAGCAGTACTTC

j_gene: TRBJ1-1
abundance: once
v_gene: TRBV27
d_gene: NA
CDR3aa: CASSFGWNTEAFF
CDR3nt: TGTGCCAGCAGTTTTGGATGGAACACTGAAGCTTTCTTT

j_gene: TRBJ2-7
abundance: NA
v_gene: TRBV28
d_gene: NA
CDR3aa: CASKWRDNLYEQYF
CDR3nt: TGTGCCAGCAAATGGCGGGACAACCTCTACGAGCAGTACTTC